Listed here are 27 T cell receptor delta chains from one sample, sequenced in a study of gamma-delta T cells after stem cell transplantation. TCRdb applied CATT to the RT-PCR reads for clone calling. The sample has about 1,500 delta-chain clones, approximately 3.9% seen once; the top ten hold 39%. What was sequenced was gamma-delta T cells. These receptors were taken from a human donor. It is not recorded whose cells these are; they may come from a transplant donor.

The sample holds a few counts of this clone. The chain couples TRDV1 to TRDJ1, with 12 bases lining up with TRDD3. The CDR3 has 22 amino acids. Germline V gene lookup returns CDR1 TSWWSYY and CDR2 QGS. J was trimmed by 0 bases and V by 0 bases; bases with no gene match: 17. The CDR3 DNA follows: TGTGCTCTTGGGGAACTAGTACCCCACTGGGGGATACCTACGGTGTACACCGATAAACTCATCTTT. It yields the protein CALGELVPHWGIPTVYTDKLIF.

As regards this clone: TCRdb attributes to this sequence the protein of a much larger clone, which differs from the DNA translation at residue 14; a read error is likely, and the protein displayed is translated from the DNA. This rearrangement joins TRDV1 to TRDJ1; D is possibly TRDD2 or TRDD3 (6 bases each). The germline gives CDR1 TSWWSYY, CDR2 QGS. V lost 4 bases and J 2 bases, leaving 38 bases between the germline ends. The CDR3 extends over 23 amino acids. The CDR3 region has the DNA TGTGCTCTTGGGGTCCGTCCGGCCTTCCCACGTCTGGGGAATGTTCCTAGAACCGATAAACTCATCTTT. Translating it yields CALGVRPAFPRLGNVPRTDKLIF.

This clone is medium-sized in the sample. This likely traces to a read error, being one base from a far larger clone. Other nucleotide sequences from this sample produce the same CDR3. The V gene is TRDV2, the J gene TRDJ3; TRDD3 aligns across 10 bases. Germline V CDR1 and CDR2: GEAIGNYY, EKD. This CDR3 has 17 amino acids. CDR3 coding DNA: TGTGCCTGTGACATTGGGGGATACCCCTGGGACACCCGGCAGATGTTTTTC. Protein: CACDIGGYPWDTRQMFF.

This clone is medium-sized. V is TRDV1 and J is TRDJ2, with 8 bases that match TRDD3. The germline V gene has CDR1 TSWWSYY and CDR2 QGS. The CDR3 consists of 23 residues. The V segment lost 4 bases and the J segment 4 bases; nucleotides outside the gene matches: 29. CDR3 in DNA: TGTGCTCTTGGGGTACCATTGGGGCTCCTGTATTACTGGGGGGCTCCGGAGACAGCACAACTCTTCTTT. Residues: CALGVPLGLLYYWGAPETAQLFF.

CDR3: CALGERGTFLRSVLGDTNADKLIF. CDR3 bases: TGTGCTCTTGGGGAACGGGGCACCTTCCTACGTTCTGTACTGGGGGATACGAACGCCGATAAACTCATCTTT. This rearrangement joins TRDV1 to TRDJ1, with 13 bases identical to TRDD3. Germline V gene sequence: CDR1 TSWWSYY, CDR2 QGS. There are 24 residues in the CDR3. The junction had 26 bases not matched to a gene; V was cut back by 1 base and J by 3 bases.

A remark on this clone: A read error is likely here: a far larger clone is one base away. Other DNA sequences in the same sample also yield this CDR3. The gene calls are TRDV2 and TRDJ3; a possible D gene is TRDD3 (5 bases). Germline loops: CDR1 GEAIGNYY, CDR2 EKD. This CDR3 has 19 amino acids. CDR3 DNA: TGTGCCTGCGACACCGTTCTTTGGGGAAGTTCCTGGGACACCCGACAGATGTTTTTC. Translation gives CACDTVLWGSSWDTRQMFF.

To note about this clone: A read error is likely here: a far larger clone is one base away. This same CDR3 is encoded by further DNA sequences in the sample. J is TRDJ1 and V is TRDV1, with 11 positions matching TRDD3. This CDR3 comprises 19 residues. CDR1 is TSWWSYY, CDR2 QGS, per germline. The chain's CDR3 is CALGEPAFLETGGYDKLIF. For the CDR3, the DNA is TGTGCTCTTGGAGAACCTGCCTTCCTAGAGACTGGGGGATACGATAAACTCATCTTT.

This clone has only a few counts. V is TRDV1 and J is TRDJ1; 13 positions agree with TRDD3. This CDR3 region has 29 residues. V was pared by 1 base and J by 2 bases, with 40 bases of the junction left unmatched. Germline V gene lookup returns CDR1 TSWWSYY and CDR2 QGS. CDR3 region: CALGERGTFLRSVLGDTPLGFGTTDKLIF. The CDR3 DNA reads TGTGCTCTTGGGGAACGGGGCACCTTCCTACGTTCTGTACTGGGGGATACGCCTTTGGGGTTTGGAACTACCGATAAACTCATCTTT.

In its sample, this clone is medium-sized. The likely explanation is a read error, given a far larger clone one base away. This sample also contains other DNA sequences that code for the same CDR3. V usage is TRDV1 and J usage is TRDJ2, with 9 bases identical to TRDD2. The germline V gene encodes CDR1 TSWWSYY and CDR2 QGS. This CDR3 region has 22 residues. V gave up 3 bases and J gave up 8 bases; unmatched junction bases: 28. CDR3 amino acids: CALGDPGPFLPWGPNFTAQLFF. CDR3 nucleotide sequence: TGTGCTCTTGGGGACCCCGGCCCCTTCCTACCCTGGGGGCCCAATTTTACGGCACAACTCTTCTTT.

This clone was observed a handful of times. The rearrangement joins TRDV1 to TRDJ1; 13 nucleotides line up with TRDD3. J lost 2 bases, V lost 3 bases, and 18 bases had no gene match. Germline V CDR1 and CDR2: TSWWSYY, QGS. This CDR3 contains 21 residues. CDR3: CALGEPPFLYWGIRSTDKLIF. For the CDR3, the DNA is TGTGCTCTTGGGGAGCCACCCTTCCTCTACTGGGGGATACGGTCTACCGATAAACTCATCTTT.

J is TRDJ1 and V is TRDV2; D is perhaps TRDD3 (6 bases). The V gene lost 2 bases and the J gene lost 3 bases, with 12 bases spanning the gap. This CDR3 spans 14 amino acids. Germline loops: CDR1 GEAIGNYY, CDR2 EKD. The CDR3 reads CACDSWGQPDKLIF. The CDR3 DNA reads as TGTGCCTGTGACAGTTGGGGGCAGCCCGATAAACTCATCTTT.

Concerning this clone itself: This likely traces to a read error, being one base from a far larger clone. Additional DNA sequences in this sample encode the identical CDR3. The chain joins TRDV2 to TRDJ1; 8 nucleotides agree with TRDD3. Germline-derived CDR1 and CDR2 are GEAIGNYY and EKD. This CDR3 spans 16 amino acids. The CDR3 sequence is CACDTLGDYDTDKLIF. The CDR3 coding sequence is TGTGCCTGCGACACCTTGGGGGATTACGACACCGATAAACTCATCTTT.

Notes on this clone: A read error likely explains this, since a far larger clone differs by one base. Other DNA variants within this sample encode the same CDR3. This chain links TRDV3 with TRDJ1; D may match TRDD2 or TRDD3 (8 bases each). CDR1 is TVYSNPD, CDR2 GDNSRS, per germline (reference sequence). CDR3 size: 22 residues. V lost 5 bases and J 1 base, leaving 41 bases between the germline ends. The DNA of the CDR3 is TGTGCCCCCCGGGATTCCTCCACTTCCTACCGATACTGGGGGTCGATCACCGATAAACTCATCTTT. Translation gives CAPRDSSTSYRYWGSITDKLIF.

On this clone itself: This likely came from a read error, as a far larger clone is one base away. The V call is TRDV1, the J call TRDJ1; 8 nucleotides agree with TRDD3. V shed 1 base, J shed 3 bases, and the junction held 28 bases outside the gene matches. The CDR3 contains 23 residues. Looked up from germline, CDR1 is TSWWSYY and CDR2 is QGS. As DNA, the CDR3 is TGTGCTCTTGGGGAACCACCCCACTCCTACATAAACTGGGGGGTACAGGTCGCCGATAAACTCATCTTT. Its translation: CALGEPPHSYINWGVQVADKLIF.

With respect to this clone: Only one base separates this from a far larger clonotype, so it likely reflects a read error. The chain recombines TRDV2 with TRDJ1; the D gene is possibly TRDD3 (6 bases). This CDR3 is built from 15 residues. With 1 base removed from V and 5 bases from J, the gap between germline ends came to 16 bases. Germline V CDR1 and CDR2: GEAIGNYY, EKD. CDR3 in amino acids: CACDTLGTKRDKLIF. CDR3 nucleotide sequence: TGTGCCTGTGACACGCTGGGGACCAAGAGGGATAAACTCATCTTT.

Comments on this clone: This DNA translates differently at residue 16 from the TCRdb protein, which is that of a much larger clone; a read error is likely, and the protein shown is the DNA's own translation. V gene TRDV2 combines with J gene TRDJ3, with 8 positions matching TRDD3. CDR1 is GEAIGNYY, CDR2 EKD, per germline. The CDR3 has 18 residues. The CDR3 loop reads CACDSWGNDPWDTRQTFF. CDR3 DNA sequence: TGTGCCTGTGACAGCTGGGGGAACGACCCCTGGGACACCCGACAGACGTTTTTC.

This clone ranks as medium-sized (0.01 to 0.1%). Other DNA sequences from this sample encode an identical CDR3 as well. The rearrangement uses TRDV1 and TRDJ1, with a tentative D call TRDD3 (7 bases). The CDR3 length is 22 residues. The V end lost 3 bases, the J end lost 0 bases, and 32 bases lay between the germline ends. Germline CDR1 TSWWSYY, CDR2 QGS. The CDR3 here is CALGEFTSSDWGWGPYTDKLIF. CDR3 DNA sequence: TGTGCTCTTGGGGAGTTTACTTCCTCGGACTGGGGATGGGGCCCTTACACCGATAAACTCATCTTT.

By frequency in the sample, this clone is medium-sized. This chain links TRDV1 with TRDJ1, with TRDD3 matching 12 bases. Germline assignment: CDR1 TSWWSYY and CDR2 QGS. V lost 1 base and J lost 3; bases outside the gene matches: 24. This CDR3 comprises 23 residues. The CDR3: CALGERSYSIHWGIPHSPDKLIF. CDR3 coding DNA: TGTGCTCTTGGGGAACGGTCCTACTCGATCCACTGGGGGATACCCCATTCCCCCGATAAACTCATCTTT.

This clone appeared a few times. V usage is TRDV1 and J usage is TRDJ1; 13 positions match TRDD3. V was pared by 3 bases and J by 10 bases, with 23 bases of the junction left unmatched. Per the germline V gene, CDR1 is TSWWSYY and CDR2 is QGS. This CDR3 spans 20 amino acids. CDR3 residues: CALGDLPPYWGIRTPSGLIF. The DNA for the CDR3 is TGTGCTCTTGGGGATCTTCCACCGTACTGGGGGATACGCACCCCATCGGGACTCATCTTT.

The table lists this clone with a few counts. TCRdb's protein for this DNA is that of a much larger clone and differs from the translation at residue 11, likely a read error; the protein shown is the DNA translation. V is TRDV2 and J is TRDJ1, with 8 bases aligning to TRDD3. CDR3 length: 16 residues. The junction had 8 bases not matched to a gene; V was cut back by 0 bases and J by 3 bases. Germline CDR1 is GEAIGNYY and CDR2 is EKD. The CDR3 DNA is TGTGCCTGTGACACCTTGGGGGATTACGACGCCGATAAACTCATCTTT. It encodes CACDTLGDYDADKLIF.

Points on this clone: This likely traces to a read error, being one base from a far larger clone. Other DNA sequences in the sample encode the same CDR3. The rearrangement links TRDV1 to TRDJ2; D is perhaps TRDD2 (5 bases). Trimming removed 3 bases at V and 11 bases at J, with 19 bases between. Germline CDR1 is TSWWSYY and CDR2 is QGS. The CDR3 contains 15 residues. In DNA form, the CDR3 reads TGTGCTCTTGGGGATGACTCTTCCCTCAACGCGCAACTCTTCTTT. Residues: CALGDDSSLNAQLFF.

This clone was detected only a few times. This likely traces to a read error, being one base from a far larger clone. Other DNA sequences in this specimen translate into the identical CDR3. The chain couples TRDV1 to TRDJ1, with 9 bases lining up with TRDD2. Germline values: CDR1 TSWWSYY, CDR2 QGS. CDR3 length: 24 residues. With V trimmed by 0 bases and J by 0 bases, 26 bases remained unmatched. CDR3 in DNA: TGTGCTCTTGGGGAACTCAGATCGGCCTTCCTACTACGCCGTGGGAACCCGTACACCGATAAACTCATCTTT. It translates to CALGELRSAFLLRRGNPYTDKLIF.

The table lists this clone with a few counts. TCRdb has a much larger clone's protein, which differs at residue 16 from the translation of this DNA, likely because of a read error; what is shown is the protein translated from the DNA. V usage is TRDV2 and J usage is TRDJ3; the match to TRDD3 covers 8 bases. This CDR3 region has 18 residues. The germline CDR1 and CDR2 sequences are GEAIGNYY and EKD. The CDR3 sequence: CACDSWGNDPWDTRQIFF. For the CDR3, the DNA is TGTGCCTGTGACAGCTGGGGGAACGACCCCTGGGACACCCGACAGATATTTTTC.

This clone appeared a few times. A read error likely explains this, since a far larger clone differs by one base. The sample has other DNA sequences that encode this CDR3 too. CDR3 bases: TGTGCCTGTGACACCGTTCTTTGGGGAAGCTCCTGGGACACCCGACAGATGTTTTTC. Translating gives CACDTVLWGSSWDTRQMFF. The chain recombines TRDV2 with TRDJ3, with a weak D call TRDD3 (5 bases). The germline V gene encodes CDR1 GEAIGNYY and CDR2 EKD. Trimming cost V 0 bases and J 0 bases, with 14 bases left between them. CDR3 length: 19 amino acids.

This clone was seen more than once but under ten times. A far larger clone is a single base away, which makes a read error likely. V and J are TRDV1 and TRDJ1, with 9 bases fitting TRDD3. The V gene's germline CDR1 is TSWWSYY and CDR2 QGS. This CDR3 has 28 residues. The trim removed 2 bases at V and 2 bases at J, leaving 42 bases unmatched. The DNA for the CDR3 is TGTGCTCTTGGGGAAGCCGATCTTCCTTCTTCCCCTACTGGGGATACGCCTTTGGGGTTTGGAACTACCGATAAACTCATCTTT. Translation gives CALGEADLPSSPTGDTPLGFGTTDKLIF.

Of note for this clone: TCRdb's protein for this DNA is that of a much larger clone and differs from the translation at residue 7, likely a read error; the protein shown is the DNA translation. V and J are TRDV1 and TRDJ1, with 8 bases lining up with TRDD3. Germline V CDR1 and CDR2: TSWWSYY, QGS. The J segment lost 0 bases and the V segment lost 3 bases, leaving 15 bases of the junction unmatched. The length of the CDR3 is 19 residues. CDR3: CALGDTSTGGPTYTDKLIF. The CDR3 DNA sequence: TGTGCTCTTGGGGACACCTCGACTGGGGGGCCAACGTACACCGATAAACTCATCTTT.

In the case of this clone: An end of the junction differs from the germline gene, which may be a read error. The gene calls are TRDV1 and TRDJ2; TRDD2 agrees at 9 bases. The CDR3 is made up of 21 amino acids. Looked up from germline, CDR1 is TSWWSYY and CDR2 is QGS. CDR3 sequence (DNA): TGTGCTCTTGGGGACCCCGGCCCCTTCCTACCCTGGGGGCCCAATTTTACAGCACAATTCTTC. Translation gives CALGDPGPFLPWGPNFTAQFF.